The entry below describes one T cell receptor beta chain. The sample is drawn from a study of CD8 T cells in Susac syndrome. The CDR3 extends over 15 amino acids. Losses at the gene ends were 4 bases for V and 5 bases for J; bases not matched to a gene: 9. Germline CDR1 is MNHEY and CDR2 is SMNVEV (reference sequence). RNA, at about 0.5 to 1 ug, was reverse transcribed with random hexamers. Each CDR3 protein gets one entry after TCRdb re-called the immunoSEQ multiplex PCR reads with MiXCR. The sample consists of about 280,000 distinct CDR3 sequences, 70% to 90% of them appearing once. Blood CD8+ and CD4+ T cells underwent high-throughput TCR beta sequencing. Relapsing-remitting disease, either stable or active, was present in the multiple sclerosis controls, who were treatment-naive patients.

The source is a human donor with multiple sclerosis. The chain recombines TRBV27 with TRBJ2-7; 9 nucleotides align to TRBD1. Sequenced input: CD8+ T cells from PBMCs. For the CDR3, the DNA is TGTGCCAGCAGTTGGGGACAGGGTTTTGTCAACGAGCAGTACTTC. Translating it yields CASSWGQGFVNEQYF.